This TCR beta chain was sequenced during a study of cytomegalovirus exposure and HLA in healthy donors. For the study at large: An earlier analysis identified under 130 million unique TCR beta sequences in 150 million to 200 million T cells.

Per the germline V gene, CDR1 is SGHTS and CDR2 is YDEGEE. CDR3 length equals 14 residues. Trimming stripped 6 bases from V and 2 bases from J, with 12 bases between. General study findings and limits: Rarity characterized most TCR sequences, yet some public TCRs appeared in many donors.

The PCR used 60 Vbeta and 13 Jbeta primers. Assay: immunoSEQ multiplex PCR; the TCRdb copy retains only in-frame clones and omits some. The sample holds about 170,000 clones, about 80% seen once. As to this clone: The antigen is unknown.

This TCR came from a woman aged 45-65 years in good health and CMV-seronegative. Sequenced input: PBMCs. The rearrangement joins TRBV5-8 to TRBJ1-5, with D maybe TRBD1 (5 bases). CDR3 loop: CASTNWGGNQPQHF. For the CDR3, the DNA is TGTGCCAGCACAAACTGGGGGGGCAATCAGCCCCAGCATTTT.